This TCR beta chain was identified during a study of cytomegalovirus exposure and HLA in healthy donors. Study context: Out of roughly 170 million T cells, an earlier analysis found some 110 million unique TCR beta sequences in total. When 398 donors were genotyped, 81% of them were found to fall in the Caucasian-associated ancestry cluster. Notes on the study in general: The authors later found HLA-associated TCR beta chains more clonally expanded than equally common others. Reportedly, TCR beta sequences accurately predicted HLA-A and HLA-B alleles in most subjects.

The CDR3 runs 17 residues. From germline, CDR1 is SNHLY and CDR2 FYNNEI. With 5 bases clipped from V and 1 base from J, the junction kept 9 bases outside the gene matches. PCR was performed using 60 Vbeta and 13 Jbeta primers. Profiling relied on immunoSEQ multiplex PCR, and the TCRdb table lists in-frame clones only, not all of them. The sample has about 160,000 clones; 60% to 85% are singletons. To note about this clone: The antigen is not known.

This TCR came from a woman aged 25 to 39 in good health and CMV-seronegative. The V and J genes are TRBV2 and TRBJ2-2; 8 bases agree with TRBD1. Sequencing was carried out using PBMCs. This CDR3 reads CASSRPLQGGNTGELFF. CDR3 nucleotides: TGTGCCAGCAGTCGGCCGCTACAGGGGGGGAACACCGGGGAGCTGTTTTTT.